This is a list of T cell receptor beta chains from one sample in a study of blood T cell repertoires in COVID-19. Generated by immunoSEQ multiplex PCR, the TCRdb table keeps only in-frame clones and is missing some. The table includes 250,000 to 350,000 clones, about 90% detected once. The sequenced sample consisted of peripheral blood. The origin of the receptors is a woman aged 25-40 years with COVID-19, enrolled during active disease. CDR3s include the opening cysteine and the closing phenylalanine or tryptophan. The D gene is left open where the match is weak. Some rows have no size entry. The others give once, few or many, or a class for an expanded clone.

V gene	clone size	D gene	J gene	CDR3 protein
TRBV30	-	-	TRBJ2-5	CAWSVQSQETQYF
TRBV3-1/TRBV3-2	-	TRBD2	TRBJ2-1	CASSQGGSGRYNEQFF
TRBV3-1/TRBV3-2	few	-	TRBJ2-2	CASSFMTGELFF
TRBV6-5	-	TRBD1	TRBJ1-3	CASGQGRSGNTIYF
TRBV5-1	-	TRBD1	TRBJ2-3	CASRQGQKISTDTQYF
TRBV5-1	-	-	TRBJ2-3	CASSLVRDADTQYF
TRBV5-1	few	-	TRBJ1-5	CASSLEGDSNQPQHF
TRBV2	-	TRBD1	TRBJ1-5	CASSEWTGFSNQPQHF
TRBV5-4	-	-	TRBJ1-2	CASSWTDPKLGYTF
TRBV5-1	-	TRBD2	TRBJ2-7	CASSSGLAAVSYEQYF
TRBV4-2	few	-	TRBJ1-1	CASTGRGAEAFF
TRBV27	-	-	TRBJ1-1	CASSRKGVGTEAFF
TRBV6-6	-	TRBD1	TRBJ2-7	CASSYSPRTGGHEQYF
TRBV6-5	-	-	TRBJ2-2	CASSYSSSPAGELFF
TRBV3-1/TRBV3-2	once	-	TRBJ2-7	CASSQWGGHEQYF
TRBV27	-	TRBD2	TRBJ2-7	CASSIGLAGIYEQYF
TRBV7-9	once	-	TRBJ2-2	CASSSTGPATGELFF
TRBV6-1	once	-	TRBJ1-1	CASSEVRTEAFF
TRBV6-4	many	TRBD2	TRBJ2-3	CASSDSGLAGGPDTQYF
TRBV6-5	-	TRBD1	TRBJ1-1	CASRGQGESTEAFF
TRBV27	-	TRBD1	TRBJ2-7	CASSRAGTGSYEQYF
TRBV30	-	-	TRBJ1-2	CAWSSGPPYGYTF
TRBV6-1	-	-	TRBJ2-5	CASSDTETSQETQYF
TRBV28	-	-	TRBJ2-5	CAISGRPETQYF
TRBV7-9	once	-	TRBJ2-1	CASSPQEQFF
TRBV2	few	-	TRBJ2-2	CASRGPGTPNTGELFF
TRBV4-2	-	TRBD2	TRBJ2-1	CASSLQAGDPNEQFF
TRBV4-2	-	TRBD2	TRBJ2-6	CASSRAGGEVNGANVLTF
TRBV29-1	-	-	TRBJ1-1	CSLGGPNTEAFF